This TCR beta chain was documented in a study of OX40 agonist ivuxolimab in advanced cancers. In the case of this clone: Its antigen remains unknown.

Only in-frame clones appear in the TCRdb table, and some are missing; sequencing was by immunoSEQ multiplex PCR. The table includes around 79,000 clones, roughly 86% detected once. Study outcomes and limitations: Specificity for antigen went undetermined in the expanded peripheral T cells. In CD8+ T cells, expanded clones were on average more numerous than in CD4+.

Per germline, CDR1 MNHNS and CDR2 SASEGT. V was shortened by 4 bases and J by 6 bases, with 10 bases between the two germline ends. The CDR3 runs to 12 residues. V is TRBV6-1 and J is TRBJ2-7; D unresolved. The sequences come from CD4+ or CD8+ T cells sorted from blood, collected in a trial of the OX40 agonist ivuxolimab. This sequence was found in an adult with an advanced solid tumor such as melanoma, head and neck, liver or kidney cancer. CDR3 DNA: TGTGCCAGCAGTGGCGACACGGCCGAGCAGTACTTC. Amino acid sequence: CASSGDTAEQYF.